The source of this TCR beta chain is a study of cytomegalovirus exposure and HLA in healthy donors. General study results and limits: The classifier reportedly diagnosed cytomegalovirus status with high specificity and sensitivity. It is likely that the observed cluster of highly shared sequence variants was a sequencing artifact. TCR beta sequences reportedly predicted most subjects' HLA-A and HLA-B alleles accurately.

Note on this clone: Its antigen is as yet unknown.

PCR amplification relied on 60 Vbeta primers (plus 13 Jbeta primers). Generated by immunoSEQ multiplex PCR, the TCRdb table keeps only in-frame clones and is missing some. Here the sample spans more than 110,000 clones, about 80% being singletons. V was clipped by 4 bases and J by 2 bases; unmatched bases: 3. Germline V CDR1 and CDR2: SQVTM, ANQGSEA. This CDR3 is 13 amino acids long. The receptor was derived from a male donor in good health and CMV-seropositive. Input material: PBMCs. This rearrangement joins TRBV29-1 to TRBJ2-3, with 7 bases identical to TRBD1. The CDR3 region has the DNA TGCAGCGTTGCAGGGGGTGACACAGATACGCAGTATTTT. Amino acid sequence: CSVAGGDTDTQYF.